The clone carrying this T cell receptor (beta chain) was seen ten or more times. What it binds is unknown. The data derive from a study of regulatory T cells in long-lasting Graves disease. Study-level findings and limits: Persistent cases of Graves' showed reduced TCR diversity relative to newly diagnosed patients.

Time point specified: persistent/refractory GD, antithyroid drugs over 5 years with positive TRAb. The TCR library used RNA extracted from PBMCs. The CDR3 runs to 15 residues. The V gene's germline CDR1 is SGHRS and CDR2 YFSETQ. Unmatched junction bases numbered 7, after V lost 5 bases and J lost 4 bases. TCR beta libraries were built with iRepertoire HTBI primers and Arm-PCR of CDR3 regions. TCRdb re-called the multiplex PCR reads through MiXCR, storing one row per CDR3 protein. Among 300,000 to 400,000 distinct CDR3 sequences listed, 15% to 20% were seen once. This clonotype originated in a female donor with Graves disease. The gene calls are TRBV5-1 and TRBJ2-7, with 12 bases matching TRBD2. The material was peripheral blood mononuclear cells (PBMCs), obtained when the disease was refractory, from a patient treated with antithyroid drugs. The chain's CDR3 is CASSPTSGGPYEQYF. Written as DNA, the CDR3 is TGCGCCAGCAGTCCGACTAGCGGGGGTCCTTACGAGCAGTACTTC.